The sequence of this T cell receptor (beta chain) was determined in a study of blood T cell repertoires in COVID-19 (TCRdb year 2020). Notes on the research overall: The collaborator samples originated in the United States, Italy and Spain and spanned the acute and convalescent phases of COVID-19. Samples came from the ongoing ImmuneRACE study (first 160 participants) plus 1,254 subjects from 6 global collaborators. The repertoires were made available in a free public database intended to serve as a resource for research on the immune response to SARS-CoV-2. A de-identified subject ID, COVID-19 status, age in years and sex were almost always included in the sample metadata. The prospective study material was composed of cDNA or gDNA derived from T cells, B-cell-depleted T cells, or PBMCs. The dataset comprised deeply sampled blood TCRbeta repertoires from subjects exposed to, actively infected with, or recovered from COVID-19. Where available, HLA class I and class II types were obtained from metadata supplied by the sample provider rather than from assay-based typing. Broad study findings and their caveats: Clinical and demographic metadata were provided uncurated, with the amount varying by source and participant.

Trimming costs V 4 bases and J 7 bases, and their ends lie 14 bases apart. The cysteine opens and the phenylalanine closes a CDR3 of 13 amino acids. Only the CDR3 DNA is retained, 39 bases long and in frame from the first base. Notes on this clone: Its antigen is unknown. The record has no base qualities; no much larger clone is one base away.

Collaborating institutions collected whole blood in K2EDTA tubes following their own protocols. For TCRbeta analysis, collaborators shipped samples in one of three forms: frozen whole blood, isolated PBMCs, or DNA extracted from either of those sample types. TCRbeta CDR3 regions were amplified from genomic DNA using the immunoSEQ Assay, a bias-controlled multiplex PCR. The study's processing was this. The number of nucleated cells in each sample was estimated from the amplification of reference gene primers within the assay. To quantify the absolute abundance of each unique TCRbeta CDR3 rearrangement, sequence reads were collapsed and filtered. For each sample, productive Simpson clonality was calculated as the square root of Simpson's diversity index across productive rearrangements. Not all clones reach the TCRdb copy of this immuneACCESS table, which keeps in-frame sequences only. Checked studies attribute under half of the gap to unresolved V genes and leave the rest unexplained. For V, J and clone size, that table is used; D and trimming come from the DNA. Present in this sample are 130,000 or so clones, 80% to 90% of which were seen just once. Of the sample, 10% falls within the top ten clones.

Sequenced sample: peripheral blood. Here the chain combines TRBV12-3 or TRBV12-4 and TRBJ2-7; the D gene is possibly TRBD2, with 5 bases matching. This sequence was found in a man aged 55-75 years with active or convalescent COVID-19. For the CDR3, the sequence is CASSSLATGEQYF. The DNA reads TGTGCCAGCAGTTCCCTAGCCACGGGGGAGCAGTACTTC.